This T cell receptor beta chain was found in a study of blood T cell repertoires in COVID-19. The sample holds a few counts of this clone. Assay used: immunoSEQ multiplex PCR; TCRdb lists only in-frame clones, some missing. This table holds 150,000 to 200,000 clones, around 80% found once. This CDR3 is built from 16 residues. Germline V gene lookup returns CDR1 KGHSH and CDR2 LQKENI. V was pared by 0 bases and J by 1 base, with 9 bases between. J is TRBJ2-2 and V is TRBV18; D not resolved. The sequencing sample was made of peripheral blood. The source is a man in his sixties with active or convalescent COVID-19. The CDR3 loop is CASSPPAQVNTGELFF. As DNA, the CDR3 is TGTGCCAGCTCACCACCGGCCCAGGTGAACACCGGGGAGCTGTTTTTT.